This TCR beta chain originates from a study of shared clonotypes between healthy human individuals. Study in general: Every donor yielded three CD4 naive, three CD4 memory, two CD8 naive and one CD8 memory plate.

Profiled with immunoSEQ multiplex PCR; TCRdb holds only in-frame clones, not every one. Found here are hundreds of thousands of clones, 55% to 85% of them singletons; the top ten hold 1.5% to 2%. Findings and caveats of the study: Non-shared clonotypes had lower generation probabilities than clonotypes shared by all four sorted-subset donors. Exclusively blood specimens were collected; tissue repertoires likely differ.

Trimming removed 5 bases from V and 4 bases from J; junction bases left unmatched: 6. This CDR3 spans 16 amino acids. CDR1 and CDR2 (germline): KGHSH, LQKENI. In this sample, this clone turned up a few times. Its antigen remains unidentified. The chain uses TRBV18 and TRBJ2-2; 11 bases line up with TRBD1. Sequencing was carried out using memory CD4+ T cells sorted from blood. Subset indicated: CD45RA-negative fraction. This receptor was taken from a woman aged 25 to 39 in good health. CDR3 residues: CASSDVGTGGTGELFF. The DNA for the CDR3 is TGTGCCAGCTCAGACGTTGGGACAGGGGGCACCGGGGAGCTGTTTTTT.